In this sample, the clone carrying this T cell receptor beta chain turned up once. Its antigen is currently unknown. Assay used: immunoSEQ multiplex PCR; TCRdb lists only in-frame clones, some missing. The sample has roughly 25,000 clones, about 90% seen once. The data originate from a study of OX40 agonist ivuxolimab in advanced cancers. CDR3 length equals 18 residues. The germline gives CDR1 SSHAT, CDR2 FNYEAQ (reference sequence). With 2 bases clipped from V and 3 bases from J, the junction kept 13 bases outside the gene matches. The study, taken as a whole, reports: With doses of 0.1-3.0 mg/kg, partial responders showed among the lowest clonal expansion.

This TCR was recovered from an adult with an advanced solid tumor such as melanoma, head and neck, liver or kidney cancer. The chain recombines TRBV7-7 with TRBJ2-5, with 9 bases matching TRBD2. The material sequenced was CD4+ or CD8+ T cells sorted from blood, taken in a trial of the OX40 agonist ivuxolimab. The CDR3 spells CASSLSPAGGGAKETQYF. The CDR3 bases are TGTGCCAGCAGCTTATCGCCCGCTGGCGGGGGGGCAAAAGAGACCCAGTACTTC.